This T cell receptor (beta chain) was found in a study of shared clonotypes between healthy human individuals. Study at large: Three plates each covered CD4 naive and memory; CD8 naive two, CD8 memory one.

V lost 1 base and J lost 5, with 11 bases in between. There are 15 residues in the CDR3. The repertoire was sequenced with immunoSEQ multiplex PCR; TCRdb's copy has only in-frame clones and lacks some. The table has more than 1,200,000 clones, roughly 98.5% seen once. V gene TRBV23-1 combines with J gene TRBJ1-4, with a possible D match to TRBD1 (5 bases). TRBV23-1 is an open reading frame whose function is uncertain. The sample comprised naive CD4+ T cells sorted from blood. Noted subset: CD45RA+ positively selected. The origin of this receptor is a man aged 25 to 45 in good health. CDR3 DNA: TGCGCCAGCAGTCAATTCAGGGAAGAGAATGAAAAACTGTTTTTT. Encoded protein: CASSQFREENEKLFF.